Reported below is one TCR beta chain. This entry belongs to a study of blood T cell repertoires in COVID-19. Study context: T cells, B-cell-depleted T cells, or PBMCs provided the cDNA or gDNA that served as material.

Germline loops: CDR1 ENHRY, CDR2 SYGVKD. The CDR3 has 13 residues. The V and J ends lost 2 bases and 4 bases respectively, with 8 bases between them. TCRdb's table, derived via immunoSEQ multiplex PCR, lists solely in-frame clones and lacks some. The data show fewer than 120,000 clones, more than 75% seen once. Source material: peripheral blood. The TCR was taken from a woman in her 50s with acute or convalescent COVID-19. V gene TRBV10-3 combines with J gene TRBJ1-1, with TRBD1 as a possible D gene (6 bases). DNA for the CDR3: TGTGCCATCAGTGAGACAGGGATCACTGAAGCTTTCTTT. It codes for CAISETGITEAFF.